This T cell receptor (beta chain) stems from a study of blood T cell repertoires in COVID-19. Living in 24 US areas, the participants were between roughly 18 and 90 years of age. Clinical histories supplied by participants themselves formed the basis of cohort assignment. Method: immunoSEQ multiplex PCR; TCRdb's copy keeps in-frame clones and lacks some. Here the sample spans 400,000 to 550,000 clones, about 85% being singletons. The length of the CDR3 is 12 residues. The germline V gene has CDR1 SGHDN and CDR2 FVKESK. Trimming took 5 bases from V and 6 from J; bases not matched to a gene: 1. The V and J genes are TRBV14 and TRBJ2-4; 7 nucleotides align to TRBD1. The sample comprised PBMCs or T cells enriched from blood (not recorded which). The receptor comes from a woman aged 18 to 35 with acute COVID-19. The CDR3 DNA follows: TGTGCCAGCAGCAGGGACAGAAACATTCAGTACTTC. Translation: CASSRDRNIQYF.